Sequencing of this T cell receptor beta chain was carried out in a study of CD8 T cells in ankylosing spondylitis. Study-wide results and caveats: Seemingly distinctive of ankylosing spondylitis blood was a TCR beta motif formed by eight highly homologous variants. Within peripheral blood, clones linked to disease were CD8+ and relatively rare. Reportedly, matched ankylosing spondylitis synovial fluid was significantly enriched for disease-linked clones.

For TCR beta, libraries came from quantitative 5'-RACE with molecular barcodes. TCRdb ran MiXCR on the 5' RACE reads and lists one entry per CDR3 protein. Seen here are hundreds of thousands of distinct CDR3 sequences, about 13% observed once, and the top ten hold approximately 6.2%. Germline loops: CDR1 SGHRS, CDR2 YFSETQ. The length of the CDR3 is 15 residues. The V and J ends lost 1 base and 5 bases, in that order; junction bases with no gene match: 6. On this clonotype: The antigen remains undetermined.

The TCR sequence derives from a male donor with ankylosing spondylitis. Material: blood, either unsorted or a sorted T cell fraction (not recorded which). The rearrangement links TRBV5-1 to TRBJ2-1; 7 bases map to TRBD1. CDR3 protein: CASSLYGQAHNEQFF. DNA for the CDR3: TGCGCCAGCAGCTTGTACGGACAGGCCCACAATGAGCAGTTCTTC.